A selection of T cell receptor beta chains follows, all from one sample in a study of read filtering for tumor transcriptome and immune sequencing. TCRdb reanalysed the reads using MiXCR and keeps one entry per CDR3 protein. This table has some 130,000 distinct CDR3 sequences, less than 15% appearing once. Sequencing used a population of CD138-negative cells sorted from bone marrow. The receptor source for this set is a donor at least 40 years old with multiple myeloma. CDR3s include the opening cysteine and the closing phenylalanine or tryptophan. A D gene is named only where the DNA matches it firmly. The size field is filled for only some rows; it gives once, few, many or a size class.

CDR3aa: CASSNWGFYEQYF
CDR3nt: TGTGCCAGCAGCAATTGGGGTTTCTACGAGCAGTACTTC
j_gene: TRBJ2-7
d_gene: .
abundance: few
v_gene: TRBV5-6

CDR3aa: CASSFRDRIPGELFF
CDR3nt: TGTGCCAGCAGCTTCCGGGACAGGATCCCCGGGGAGCTGTTTTTT
j_gene: TRBJ2-2
d_gene: TRBD1
abundance: many
v_gene: TRBV5-6

CDR3aa: CSVGDRGSTDTQYF
CDR3nt: TGCAGCGTTGGGGACAGAGGATCCACAGATACGCAGTATTTT
j_gene: TRBJ2-3
d_gene: TRBD1
abundance: few
v_gene: TRBV29-1

CDR3aa: CASRTGYSNQPQHF
CDR3nt: TGTGCCAGCAGAACAGGGTATAGCAATCAGCCCCAGCATTTT
j_gene: TRBJ1-5
d_gene: .
abundance: many
v_gene: TRBV27

CDR3aa: CASSFQGFGTEAFF
CDR3nt: TGTGCCAGCAGTTTCCAGGGCTTTGGCACTGAAGCTTTCTTT
j_gene: TRBJ1-1
d_gene: .
abundance: many
v_gene: TRBV6-1

CDR3aa: CASSLPQGRDTQYF
CDR3nt: TGTGCCAGCAGCTTACCCCAAGGGCGAGATACGCAGTATTTT
j_gene: TRBJ2-3
d_gene: .
abundance: many
v_gene: TRBV7-6

CDR3aa: CASRPGAGGEGYTF
CDR3nt: TGTGCCAGCAGGCCCGGAGCAGGGGGCGAGGGCTACACCTTC
j_gene: TRBJ1-2
d_gene: TRBD1
abundance: many
v_gene: TRBV7-8

CDR3aa: CASSDRTSEGIQYF
CDR3nt: TGCGCCAGCAGTGATCGAACTAGCGAAGGCATTCAGTACTTC
j_gene: TRBJ2-4
d_gene: TRBD2
abundance: many
v_gene: TRBV10-2

CDR3aa: CASSSGPAGTQYF
CDR3nt: TGTGCCAGCAGTTCGGGCCCCGCCGGTACGCAGTATTTT
j_gene: TRBJ2-3
d_gene: .
abundance: many
v_gene: TRBV6-2/TRBV6-3

CDR3aa: CASSQEPNSYEQYF
CDR3nt: TGCGCCAGCAGCCAAGAGCCCAACTCCTACGAGCAGTACTTC
j_gene: TRBJ2-7
d_gene: .
abundance: many
v_gene: TRBV4-1

CDR3aa: CASSPPGTGRDTQYF
CDR3nt: TGTGCCAGCAGTCCTCCCGGGACGGGTCGAGATACGCAGTATTTT
j_gene: TRBJ2-3
d_gene: .
abundance: many
v_gene: TRBV6-5

CDR3aa: CASFKVAGEEEGEQFF
CDR3nt: TGTGCCAGCTTTAAGGTCGCGGGAGAAGAGGAGGGTGAGCAGTTCTTC
j_gene: TRBJ2-1
d_gene: TRBD2
abundance: many
v_gene: TRBV7-9

CDR3aa: CATSREQAGVGTDTQYF
CDR3nt: TGTGCCACCAGCAGAGAGCAAGCAGGGGTGGGCACAGATACGCAGTATTTT
j_gene: TRBJ2-3
d_gene: .
abundance: many
v_gene: TRBV15

CDR3aa: CASSSWTSPDTQYF
CDR3nt: TGTGCCAGCAGCTCCTGGACTAGCCCAGATACGCAGTATTTT
j_gene: TRBJ2-3
d_gene: TRBD2
abundance: many
v_gene: TRBV7-3

CDR3aa: CASSPLLAGGAEQFF
CDR3nt: TGTGCCAGCAGCCCGTTACTAGCGGGAGGGGCTGAGCAGTTCTTC
j_gene: TRBJ2-1
d_gene: TRBD2
abundance: many
v_gene: TRBV7-8

CDR3aa: CASSSDRGLEAFF
CDR3nt: TGTGCCAGCAGTTCCGACAGGGGTTTGGAAGCTTTCTTT
j_gene: TRBJ1-1
d_gene: TRBD1
abundance: .
v_gene: TRBV12-3/TRBV12-4

CDR3aa: CASSLVAPSYEQYF
CDR3nt: TGCGCCAGCAGCTTGGTGGCACCATCCTACGAGCAGTACTTC
j_gene: TRBJ2-7
d_gene: .
abundance: few
v_gene: TRBV5-1

CDR3aa: CASRGVLNTEAFF
CDR3nt: TGCGCCAGCAGAGGGGTTTTGAACACTGAAGCTTTCTTT
j_gene: TRBJ1-1
d_gene: .
abundance: many
v_gene: TRBV5-1

CDR3aa: CASSLRTGRNEKLFF
CDR3nt: TGTGCCAGCAGCTTGCGGACAGGGCGGAATGAGAAACTGTTTTTT
j_gene: TRBJ1-4
d_gene: TRBD1
abundance: few
v_gene: TRBV5-8

CDR3aa: CASSSLQGRNTEAFF
CDR3nt: TGTGCCAGCAGCTCTCTACAGGGGAGGAACACTGAAGCTTTCTTT
j_gene: TRBJ1-1
d_gene: TRBD1
abundance: .
v_gene: TRBV9

CDR3aa: CASSQNSNFRGFRAYEQYF
CDR3nt: TGTGCCAGCAGCCAGAACTCTAACTTTAGGGGGTTTAGGGCCTACGAGCAGTACTTC
j_gene: TRBJ2-7
d_gene: .
abundance: many
v_gene: TRBV13

CDR3aa: CASSLGRTNEKLFF
CDR3nt: TGCGCCAGCAGCTTGGGGAGGACGAATGAAAAACTGTTTTTT
j_gene: TRBJ1-4
d_gene: .
abundance: many
v_gene: TRBV5-1

CDR3aa: CASSVRTGRISGANVLTF
CDR3nt: TGTGCCAGCAGCGTACGGACAGGGAGGATCTCTGGGGCCAACGTCCTGACTTTC
j_gene: TRBJ2-6
d_gene: TRBD1
abundance: many
v_gene: TRBV9

CDR3aa: CASSLEARQEDYGYTF
CDR3nt: TGTGCCAGCAGCTTAGAGGCCCGACAGGAGGACTATGGCTACACCTTC
j_gene: TRBJ1-2
d_gene: .
abundance: many
v_gene: TRBV11-3

CDR3aa: CALGQGGEQYF
CDR3nt: TGTGCCCTCGGACAGGGTGGCGAGCAGTACTTC
j_gene: TRBJ2-7
d_gene: TRBD1
abundance: once
v_gene: TRBV10-3

CDR3aa: CASRESSYNEQFF
CDR3nt: TGTGCCAGCAGAGAGAGCTCCTACAATGAGCAGTTCTTC
j_gene: TRBJ2-1
d_gene: .
abundance: many
v_gene: TRBV6-2/TRBV6-3

CDR3aa: CASSHLWAAGSNQPQHF
CDR3nt: TGCGCCAGCAGCCACTTATGGGCGGCCGGCAGCAATCAGCCCCAGCATTTT
j_gene: TRBJ1-5
d_gene: .
abundance: many
v_gene: TRBV4-1

CDR3aa: CASSQRGKRYEQYF
CDR3nt: TGTGCCAGCAGCCAGAGAGGGAAGCGTTACGAGCAGTACTTC
j_gene: TRBJ2-7
d_gene: .
abundance: many
v_gene: TRBV14

CDR3aa: CASSPIFAAIADTQYF
CDR3nt: TGCGCCAGCAGCCCTATCTTTGCAGCGATCGCAGATACGCAGTATTTT
j_gene: TRBJ2-3
d_gene: .
abundance: few
v_gene: TRBV4-1

CDR3aa: CASSVFQAANTGELFF
CDR3nt: TGTGCCAGCAGCGTATTCCAGGCGGCGAACACCGGGGAGCTGTTTTTT
j_gene: TRBJ2-2
d_gene: .
abundance: few
v_gene: TRBV9

CDR3aa: CASSADRGFIDTQYF
CDR3nt: TGTGCCAGCAGCGCCGACAGGGGATTCATAGATACGCAGTATTTT
j_gene: TRBJ2-3
d_gene: TRBD1
abundance: .
v_gene: TRBV12-3/TRBV12-4

CDR3aa: CASSEEDRWNTEAFF
CDR3nt: TGTGCCAGCAGTGAGGAGGACAGGTGGAACACTGAAGCTTTCTTT
j_gene: TRBJ1-1
d_gene: TRBD1
abundance: .
v_gene: TRBV2

CDR3aa: CASSPQGYQPQHF
CDR3nt: TGTGCCAGCTCACCACAGGGCTATCAGCCCCAGCATTTT
j_gene: TRBJ1-5
d_gene: .
abundance: many
v_gene: TRBV18

CDR3aa: CASSPNILQYASPLHF
CDR3nt: TGTGCCAGCAGCCCCAACATACTGCAGTACGCTTCACCCCTCCACTTT
j_gene: TRBJ1-6
d_gene: .
abundance: many
v_gene: TRBV5-6

CDR3aa: CASSVSGGRGQETQYF
CDR3nt: TGCGCCAGCAGCGTCTCCGGGGGCAGGGGCCAAGAGACCCAGTACTTC
j_gene: TRBJ2-5
d_gene: .
abundance: many
v_gene: TRBV5-1

CDR3aa: CASSYDETGNTGELFF
CDR3nt: TGTGCCAGCAGTTACGACGAGACAGGGAACACCGGGGAGCTGTTTTTT
j_gene: TRBJ2-2
d_gene: .
abundance: many
v_gene: TRBV6-5

CDR3aa: CASSYGDPYNEQFF
CDR3nt: TGTGCCAGCAGTTACGGGGATCCCTACAATGAGCAGTTCTTC
j_gene: TRBJ2-1
d_gene: .
abundance: many
v_gene: TRBV6-2/TRBV6-3

CDR3aa: CATSNPGQGNSPLHF
CDR3nt: TGTGCCACCAGTAATCCGGGACAGGGGAATTCACCCCTCCACTTT
j_gene: TRBJ1-6
d_gene: TRBD1
abundance: .
v_gene: TRBV24-1

CDR3aa: CSARARTSGSNTGELFF
CDR3nt: TGCAGTGCTAGAGCCCGGACTAGCGGGTCGAACACCGGGGAGCTGTTTTTT
j_gene: TRBJ2-2
d_gene: TRBD2
abundance: many
v_gene: TRBV20-1

CDR3aa: CASSFFLVGTDTQYF
CDR3nt: TGTGCCAGCAGCTTCTTTCTTGTGGGCACAGATACGCAGTATTTT
j_gene: TRBJ2-3
d_gene: .
abundance: many
v_gene: TRBV7-9

CDR3aa: CASSSNRQAYKGNTIYF
CDR3nt: TGTGCCAGCAGTTCAAACCGACAGGCTTATAAAGGAAACACCATATATTTT
j_gene: TRBJ1-3
d_gene: .
abundance: .
v_gene: TRBV6-5

CDR3aa: CSARRDRGNTEAFF
CDR3nt: TGCAGTGCTAGACGGGACAGGGGGAACACTGAAGCTTTCTTT
j_gene: TRBJ1-1
d_gene: TRBD1
abundance: many
v_gene: TRBV20-1

CDR3aa: CSVEAGWHEQFF
CDR3nt: TGCAGCGTTGAAGCAGGGTGGCATGAGCAGTTCTTC
j_gene: TRBJ2-1
d_gene: .
abundance: many
v_gene: TRBV29-1

CDR3aa: CASIDSPDLAEAFF
CDR3nt: TGTGCCAGCATCGACAGTCCCGATCTGGCTGAAGCTTTCTTT
j_gene: TRBJ1-1
d_gene: .
abundance: many
v_gene: TRBV7-2

CDR3aa: CASSPPSVRETQYF
CDR3nt: TGTGCCAGCAGCCCTCCTAGCGTCCGGGAGACCCAGTACTTC
j_gene: TRBJ2-5
d_gene: .
abundance: many
v_gene: TRBV7-6